This T cell receptor beta chain came from a study of monozygotic twins with inflammatory bowel disease. Study results and limitations: Possibly reflecting limited power, no difference in repertoire similarity was found between concordant and discordant twins. The sharing of clonotypes with others was lower in IBD patients than in healthy twins, especially with disease activity.

Following a re-call of the 5' RACE reads, TCRdb has one entry per CDR3 protein and lacks DNA. This sample's table has hundreds of thousands of distinct CDR3 sequences. A remark on this clonotype: No antigen is known for it.

The TCR was taken from a human donor with ulcerative colitis or Crohn's disease, or a healthy co-twin of an affected twin (not recorded which). Sequenced: blood.

This CDR3 reads CASSPGPGTGYEKLFF. This sequence joins TRBV5-5 and TRBJ1-4; the D call of TRBD1 rests on TCRdb alone, since no DNA is present to check it. This CDR3 region has 16 residues. Germline V gene lookup returns CDR1 SGHKS and CDR2 YYEKEE (reference sequence).